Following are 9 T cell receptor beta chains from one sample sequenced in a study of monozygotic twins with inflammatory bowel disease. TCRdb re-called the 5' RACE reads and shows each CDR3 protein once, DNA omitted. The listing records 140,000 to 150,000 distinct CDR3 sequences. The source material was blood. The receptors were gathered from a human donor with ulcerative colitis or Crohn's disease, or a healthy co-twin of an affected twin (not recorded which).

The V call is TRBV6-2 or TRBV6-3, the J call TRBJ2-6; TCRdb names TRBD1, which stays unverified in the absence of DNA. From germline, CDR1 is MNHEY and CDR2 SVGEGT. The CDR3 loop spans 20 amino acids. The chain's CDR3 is CASSYYGGPGLWSGANVLTF.

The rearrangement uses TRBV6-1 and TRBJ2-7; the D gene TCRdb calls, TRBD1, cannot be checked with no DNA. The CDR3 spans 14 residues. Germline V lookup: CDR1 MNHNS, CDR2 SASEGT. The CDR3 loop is CASSPHGGGYEQYF.

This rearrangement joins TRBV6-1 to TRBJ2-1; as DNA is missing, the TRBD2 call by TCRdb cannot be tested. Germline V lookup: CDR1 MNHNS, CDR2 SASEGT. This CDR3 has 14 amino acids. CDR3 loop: CASTSGRTYNEQFF.

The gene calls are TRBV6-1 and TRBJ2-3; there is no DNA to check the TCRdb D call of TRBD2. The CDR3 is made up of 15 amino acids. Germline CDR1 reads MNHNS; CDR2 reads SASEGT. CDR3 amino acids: CASSRIAVITDTQYF.

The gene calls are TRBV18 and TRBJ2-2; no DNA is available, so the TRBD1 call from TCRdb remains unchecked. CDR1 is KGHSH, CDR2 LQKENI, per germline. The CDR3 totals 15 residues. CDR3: CASSPPGRNTGELFF.

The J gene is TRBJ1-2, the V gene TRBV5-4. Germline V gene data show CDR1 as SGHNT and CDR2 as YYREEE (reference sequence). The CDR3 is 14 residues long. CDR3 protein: CASRSAGENYGYTF.

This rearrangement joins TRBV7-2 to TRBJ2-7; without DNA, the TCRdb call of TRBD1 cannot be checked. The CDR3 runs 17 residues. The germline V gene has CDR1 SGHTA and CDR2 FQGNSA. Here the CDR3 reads CASSLVPGQGSSYEQYF.

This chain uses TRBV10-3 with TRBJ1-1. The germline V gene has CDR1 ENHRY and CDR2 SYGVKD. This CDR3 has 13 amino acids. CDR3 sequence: CAISVQGNTEAFF.

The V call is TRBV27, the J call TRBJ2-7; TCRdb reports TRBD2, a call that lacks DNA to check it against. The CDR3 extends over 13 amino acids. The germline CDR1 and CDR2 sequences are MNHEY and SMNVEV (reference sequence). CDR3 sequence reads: CASSLIGSYEQYF.